The present entry profiles one T cell receptor beta chain with its context. The sample comes from a study of control samples from healthy donors and cancer patients. Using immunoSEQ multiplex PCR, the repertoire was profiled, and TCRdb retains in-frame clones only, with some absent. The sample records 120,000 to 150,000 clones, approximately 94% being singletons. Germline CDR1 is KGHSH and CDR2 is LQKENI. With V trimmed by 0 bases and J by 6 bases, 5 bases remained unmatched. CDR3 size: 15 residues. V usage is TRBV18 and J usage is TRBJ2-1; 7 nucleotides align to TRBD1. Sequencing was performed on blood. This clonotype was sampled from a man aged 35-49 years in good health. The CDR3 spells CASSPPHRGLNEQFF. The CDR3 DNA sequence: TGTGCCAGCTCACCACCTCACAGGGGCCTCAATGAGCAGTTCTTC.